Below, 3 T cell receptor beta chains from the same sample are listed, as sequenced in a study of blood T cells in healthy people across ages. With a J-beta primer mix and a sample-barcoded 5' primer, a second PCR ran roughly 7 to 11 cycles. In TCRdb, the 5' RACE reads were re-called with MiXCR into one record per CDR3 protein. Among 600,000 or so distinct CDR3 sequences listed, roughly 21% were seen once. Sequenced sample: blood. The origin of the receptors is a man between 65 and 80 years old in good health.

This clonotype has a single count. The genes are TRBV20-1 and TRBJ2-3, with 8 nucleotides matching TRBD2. After removal of 1 base from V and 0 bases from J, the junction contained 12 bases not matched to a gene. The CDR3 is 18 residues long. CDR1 and CDR2 from the germline V gene are DFQATT and SNEGSKA (reference sequence). This CDR3 reads CSARGGGQLAVSTDTQYF. The CDR3 DNA is TGCAGTGCTAGAGGTGGGGGGCAACTAGCGGTTAGCACAGATACGCAGTATTTT.

This clonotype turned up a few times. The chain has TRBV5-6 and TRBJ2-4; possibly TRBD2 for D (6 bases). Per germline, CDR1 SGHDT and CDR2 YYEEEE. Deletions cut 4 bases from V and 0 bases from J, with 14 bases between. The CDR3 is 16 residues long. The CDR3 DNA reads TGTGCCAGCAGCCCCGGGGGAAGACTAGCCAAAAACATTCAGTACTTC. Its translation: CASSPGGRLAKNIQYF.

V and J are TRBV20-1 and TRBJ2-1; D gene unclear. V was shortened by 2 bases and J by 8 bases, with 7 bases between the two germline ends. The CDR3 has 11 residues. Germline V gives CDR1 DFQATT, CDR2 SNEGSKA (reference sequence). CDR3 sequence: CSARRADEQFF. The CDR3 region has the DNA TGCAGTGCTAGAAGGGCCGATGAGCAGTTCTTC.